A single sample is the source of the 9 T cell receptor beta chains below, sequenced in a study of T-cell reconstitution after alpha-beta-depleted transplantation in children. Preparation of the TCRbeta library was carried out with unique molecular identifiers. Each CDR3 protein gets one entry after TCRdb re-called the PCR reads with MiXCR. The sample has some 550,000 distinct CDR3 sequences; more than 20% are singletons. Source: PBMCs, mostly from graft donor cells, taken 360 days after TCRalphabeta/CD19-depleted stem cell transplant. The origin of the receptors is a boy under three years old who had a stem cell transplant for acute myeloid leukemia, so the T cells may come from the graft donor.

This clonotype came up many times. This rearrangement joins TRBV29-1 to TRBJ2-3; D is unclear. CDR1 and CDR2 (germline): SQVTM, ANQGSEA. Trimming cost V 4 bases and J 0 bases, with 5 bases left between them. The CDR3 is made up of 12 amino acids. CDR3 in DNA: TGCAGCGTTGTTGTTAGCACAGATACGCAGTATTTT. This translates into CSVVVSTDTQYF.

This clonotype was counted at least ten times. The chain couples TRBV20-1 to TRBJ1-2; TRBD1 agrees at 7 bases. The length of the CDR3 is 14 residues. Trimming removed 3 bases from V and 1 base from J; junction bases left unmatched: 5. The germline V gene has CDR1 DFQATT and CDR2 SNEGSKA (reference sequence). CDR3 nucleotide sequence: TGCAGTGCTAGCAAGGGACAGCTTAACTATGGCTACACCTTC. Its protein is CSASKGQLNYGYTF.

The chain joins TRBV20-1 to TRBJ1-5, with D possibly being TRBD1 (5 bases). CDR3 length: 16 residues. V lost 2 bases to trimming and J lost 8 bases, with 22 bases between them. From germline, CDR1 is DFQATT and CDR2 SNEGSKA (reference sequence). CDR3 residues: CSARSWGDGSDKPQHF. In DNA, the CDR3 is TGCAGTGCTAGAAGTTGGGGGGACGGTTCGGATAAGCCCCAGCATTTT.

A few counts support this clonotype. The gene calls are TRBV20-1 and TRBJ2-5; 9 bases line up with TRBD2. V shed 1 base and J 5 bases; nucleotides not matched to a gene: 5. Per germline, CDR1 DFQATT and CDR2 SNEGSKA (reference sequence). CDR3 length: 14 residues. As DNA, the CDR3 is TGCAGTGCTAGAGCTAGCGGGGTTGGTGAGACCCAGTACTTC. Translated, it gives CSARASGVGETQYF.

This clonotype was counted between two and nine times. The J gene is TRBJ2-5, the V gene TRBV12-3 or TRBV12-4; no definite D call. The CDR3 is made up of 14 amino acids. V was shortened by 6 bases and J by 2 bases, with 13 bases between the two germline ends. CDR3 amino acids: CASRPLGRQETQYF. As DNA, the CDR3 is TGTGCCAGCAGACCTCTAGGCCGGCAAGAGACCCAGTACTTC.

This sequence joins TRBV12-3 or TRBV12-4 and TRBJ2-5; perhaps D is TRBD1 or TRBD2 (6 bases each). Trimming stripped 2 bases from V and 9 bases from J, with 19 bases between. The length of the CDR3 is 15 residues. For the CDR3, the DNA is TGTGCCAGCAGTTTACTCCGGGGGCTGGGGGTGGCCCAGTACTTC. This sequence encodes CASSLLRGLGVAQYF.

This clonotype was counted ten times or more. V is TRBV18 and J is TRBJ2-7; a possible D gene is TRBD1 (5 bases). The CDR3 contains 16 residues. The V end was cut by 3 bases, the J end by 3 bases, with 18 bases between. Germline values: CDR1 KGHSH, CDR2 LQKENI. Here the CDR3 reads CASSPGQQVQLYEQYV. CDR3 nucleotide sequence: TGTGCCAGCTCACCGGGTCAACAGGTCCAACTCTACGAGCAGTACGTC.

The gene calls are TRBV6-5 and TRBJ2-7; 7 nucleotides agree with TRBD1. The CDR3 is 15 residues long. CDR1 MNHEY and CDR2 SVGAGI come from the germline V gene. V lost 2 bases to trimming and J lost 0 bases; unmatched junction nucleotides: 4. CDR3 amino acids: CASSYDRARSYEQYF. The CDR3 coding sequence is TGTGCCAGCAGTTACGACAGGGCCCGCTCCTACGAGCAGTACTTC.

The table lists this clonotype with many counts. The V and J genes are TRBV24-1 and TRBJ2-3, with TRBD2 matching over 7 bases. The ends lost 5 bases at V and 2 bases at J; junction bases unmatched: 9. Germline CDR1 and CDR2: KGHDR and SFDVKD. The CDR3 covers 16 residues. The CDR3 DNA sequence: TGTGCCACCAGTGCCACGCCTAGCGGTATCACAGATACGCAGTATTTT. Encoded protein: CATSATPSGITDTQYF.